Sequencing of this T cell receptor (beta chain) was carried out in a study of post-analysis software for immune sequencing data (dated by TCRdb to about 2015). At the level of the whole study: The recorded disease courses included relapsing-remitting, secondary progressive and progressive-relapsing multiple sclerosis, and some patients had no subtype annotation. A subset of samples was prepared in parallel using single-end sample barcoding, then pooled and co-amplified after Illumina adapter ligation. The patient repertoires were set against under 12 previously published healthy control repertoires from donors whose ages ranged from roughly 6 to 27 years. Study-wide conclusions, independent of this receptor: Compared with controls, multiple sclerosis patients had significantly lower normalized Chao1 diversity, a finding suggesting substantial peripheral T-cell clonal expansion. The multiple sclerosis patient group was slightly younger than the control group. When samples were clustered directly using the F measure, samples prepared in the same batch co-clustered strongly, which prompted a batch-effect correction. Significantly higher frequencies in patients than in controls were found for five TRBV segments, including TRBV5-6, TRBV5-1 and TRBV20-1.

Deletion took 4 bases off V and 2 bases off J, with a span of 11 bases between the germline ends. Looking up the germline V gene (reference sequence) yields CDR1 LGHDT and CDR2 YNNKEL. Measured from the cysteine to the phenylalanine, the CDR3 is 14 residues long. The only DNA kept is the CDR3, 42 bases in frame from the first base. To demonstrate the VDJtools post-analysis software, TCR beta repertoires were profiled from the peripheral blood of some 12 young patients with multiple sclerosis. The multiple sclerosis patients were children and adolescents between about 6 and 16 years of age. The library was obtained by PCR. Sequencing relied on an Illumina HiSeq 2500. Unique molecular identifiers were incorporated into TCR beta cDNA libraries to reduce PCR and sequencing biases. Roughly 0.5 million cDNA molecules were obtained per 1 to 10 million input T cells, so each molecule approximated one T cell. The patient libraries were prepared and sequenced with the same protocol used for the earlier healthy control dataset. Samples belonging to the same batch were prepared together, multiplexed and sequenced on a shared HiSeq lane. Per the authors' processing: Raw barcoded reads were processed with MIGEC, and single-read molecular identifier groups were discarded before consensus assembly and CDR3 extraction. VDJtools was used for post-analysis of the clonotype tables, with diversity normalized by down-sampling every dataset to the smallest sample size. Repertoire overlap clustering matched CDR3 amino acid but not nucleotide sequences to correct batch-related cross-sample contamination. In TCRdb, the public reads were trimmed at Q25 with fastp and aligned with MiXCR, with productive beta chains retained. Rows merge per CDR3 protein into single entries with the most common DNA and genes. Here the V and J calls rest on TCRdb's processing, not on the authors' analysis. In this sample the table shows about 540,000 distinct CDR3 sequences, 34% of which occur a single time. The top ten hold less than 6% of the sample.

This clonotype was seen a few times. Its antigen is unknown. Base quality data are lacking; no much larger clone is found one base away. The chain links TRBV3-1 with TRBJ1-2, with no D gene named confidently. The specimen was blood. The source of this sequence is a girl aged 2-17 years with multiple sclerosis. The nucleotides are TGTGCCAGCAGCCCCCCGAGCGAGAACTATGGCTACACCTTC. Translated, it gives CASSPPSENYGYTF.